Listed below are T cell receptor beta chains from one sample, sequenced in a study of T cells after yellow fever vaccination. Each CDR3 protein is one row after TCRdb ran MiXCR on the 5' RACE reads. The sample yields 30,000 or so distinct CDR3 sequences, around 5.8% seen once. The material sequenced was PBMCs, either bulk or a sorted T-cell subset (CD4+, CD8+, memory, or dextramer-sorted; not recorded which), taken on the day of the yellow fever booster vaccination. These receptors all stem from a young man who received the YFV17D yellow fever vaccine. CDR3s include the opening cysteine and the closing phenylalanine or tryptophan. A D gene is named only where the DNA matches it firmly. Clone size appears in some rows only: once, few, many, or a class for an expanded clone.

clone_size	d_call	v_call	j_call	cdr3_aa	cdr3_nt
many	NA	TRBV20-1	TRBJ1-1	CSAAAGSTNTEAFF	TGCAGTGCTGCGGCAGGCTCGACGAACACTGAAGCTTTCTTT
NA	NA	TRBV5-4	TRBJ2-7	CASSLGFGGTGAFSYEQYF	TGTGCCAGCAGCTTGGGATTTGGGGGTACAGGAGCCTTCTCCTACGAGCAGTACTTC
many	NA	TRBV5-1	TRBJ1-5	CASSLAGMRNQPQHF	TGCGCCAGCAGCCTGGCGGGGATGCGCAATCAGCCCCAGCATTTT
NA	NA	TRBV20-1	TRBJ2-5	CSANRDRGTQYF	TGCAGTGCTAACCGTGACCGTGGGACCCAGTACTTC
NA	NA	TRBV7-9	TRBJ2-2	CASSIRTANTGELFF	TGTGCCAGCAGCATCCGGACAGCGAACACCGGGGAGCTGTTTTTT
NA	NA	TRBV7-2	TRBJ1-6	CASSSGGPSSPLHF	TGTGCCAGCAGCTCCGGGGGCCCCTCTTCACCCCTCCACTTT
many	NA	TRBV4-3	TRBJ2-1	CASSQDGGSEQFF	TGCGCCAGCAGCCAAGATGGAGGGAGTGAGCAGTTCTTC
many	TRBD1	TRBV6-5	TRBJ1-1	CASSYGAGGEAFF	TGTGCCAGCAGTTATGGGGCAGGGGGTGAAGCTTTCTTT
medium-sized	TRBD1	TRBV6-2/TRBV6-3	TRBJ2-1	CASSRGTGNEQFF	TGTGCCAGCAGCAGGGGGACAGGCAATGAGCAGTTCTTC
few	NA	TRBV16	TRBJ1-1	CASSQNLEAFF	TGTGCCAGCAGCCAAAATCTCGAGGCTTTCTTT
many	NA	TRBV7-6	TRBJ1-5	CASSLGRGGNQPQHF	TGTGCCAGCAGCTTAGGTCGTGGTGGCAATCAGCCCCAGCATTTT
many	NA	TRBV25-1	TRBJ2-7	CASSEFYEQYF	TGTGCCAGCAGTGAATTCTACGAGCAGTACTTC
many	TRBD2	TRBV3-1	TRBJ2-3	CASSQTSGSTDTQYF	TGTGCCAGCAGCCAAACTAGCGGGAGCACAGATACGCAGTATTTT
many	NA	TRBV6-4	TRBJ2-2	CASSDRDSGELFF	TGTGCCAGCAGTGACAGGGACTCCGGGGAGCTGTTTTTT
many	NA	TRBV29-1	TRBJ1-2	CSVEDLQRRPGYTF	TGCAGCGTTGAAGATCTTCAACGTCGGCCTGGCTACACCTTC
many	TRBD2	TRBV4-3	TRBJ2-1	CASSQGVSGDSYNEQFF	TGCGCCAGCAGCCAAGGGGTTAGCGGGGATTCCTACAATGAGCAGTTCTTC
few	NA	TRBV20-1	TRBJ2-7	CSASTVPHSYEQYF	TGCAGTGCTTCGACAGTCCCTCACTCCTACGAGCAGTACTTC
few	NA	TRBV5-5	TRBJ1-2	CASSLNGPNYGYTF	TGTGCCAGCAGCTTGAACGGCCCTAACTATGGCTACACCTTC
many	NA	TRBV7-9	TRBJ1-1	CASSLPRGPEAFF	TGTGCCAGCAGCCTGCCGCGGGGACCTGAAGCTTTCTTT
NA	NA	TRBV18	TRBJ2-5	CASSPPTSETQYF	TGTGCCAGCTCACCACCCACGAGTGAGACCCAGTACTTC
many	NA	TRBV15	TRBJ2-7	CATSRANGSPYF	TGTGCCACCAGCAGAGCGAACGGGAGCCCGTACTTC
NA	NA	TRBV5-5	TRBJ1-2	CASSLAAGYGYGYTF	TGTGCCAGCAGCTTGGCCGCAGGGTACGGCTATGGCTACACCTTC
NA	NA	TRBV7-9	TRBJ2-5	CASSSETQYF	TGTGCCAGCAGCTCAGAGACCCAGTACTTC
many	TRBD2	TRBV5-1	TRBJ2-3	CASFREAGLAARDTQYF	TGCGCCAGCTTCCGAGAGGCGGGACTAGCAGCCCGAGATACGCAGTATTTT
few	TRBD1	TRBV10-2	TRBJ2-7	CASGSPGQGREQYF	TGCGCCAGCGGCAGCCCGGGACAGGGGCGCGAGCAGTACTTC
many	NA	TRBV29-1	TRBJ2-3	CSASPAGSTDTQYF	TGCAGCGCGAGCCCGGCAGGTAGCACAGATACGCAGTATTTT
few	TRBD2	TRBV30	TRBJ2-1	CAWTGTSHYNEQFF	TGTGCCTGGACAGGGACTAGCCACTACAATGAGCAGTTCTTC
medium-sized	TRBD1	TRBV24-1	TRBJ2-6	CATSDGGQGGYVLTF	TGTGCCACCAGTGATGGGGGACAGGGGGGTTACGTCCTGACTTTC